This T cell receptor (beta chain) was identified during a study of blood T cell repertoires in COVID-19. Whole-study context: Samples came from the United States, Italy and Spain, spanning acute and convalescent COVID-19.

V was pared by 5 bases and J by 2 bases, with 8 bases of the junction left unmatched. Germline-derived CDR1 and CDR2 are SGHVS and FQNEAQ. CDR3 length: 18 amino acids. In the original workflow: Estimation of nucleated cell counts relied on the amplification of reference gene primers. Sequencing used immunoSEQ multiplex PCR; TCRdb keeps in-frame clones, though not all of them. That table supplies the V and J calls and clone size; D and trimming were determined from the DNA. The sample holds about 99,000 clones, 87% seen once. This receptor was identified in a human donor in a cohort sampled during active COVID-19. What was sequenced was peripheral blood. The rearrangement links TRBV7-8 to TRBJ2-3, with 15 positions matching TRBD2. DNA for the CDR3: TGTGCCAGCAGCAGAGGGACTAGCGGGGGGTCCGTCACAGATACGCAGTATTTT. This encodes CASSRGTSGGSVTDTQYF.